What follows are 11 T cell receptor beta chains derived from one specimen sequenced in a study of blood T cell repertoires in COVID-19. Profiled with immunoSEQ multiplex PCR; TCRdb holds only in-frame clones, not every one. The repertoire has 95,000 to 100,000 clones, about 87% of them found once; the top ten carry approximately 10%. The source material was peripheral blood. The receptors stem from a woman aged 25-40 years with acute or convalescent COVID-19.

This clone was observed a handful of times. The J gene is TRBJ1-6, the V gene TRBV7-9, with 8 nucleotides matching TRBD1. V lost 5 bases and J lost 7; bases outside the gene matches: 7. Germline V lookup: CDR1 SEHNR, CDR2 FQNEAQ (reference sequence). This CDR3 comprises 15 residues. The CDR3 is CASSRTGGWNSPLHF. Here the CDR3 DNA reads TGTGCCAGCAGCCGTACAGGGGGATGGAATTCACCCCTCCACTTT.

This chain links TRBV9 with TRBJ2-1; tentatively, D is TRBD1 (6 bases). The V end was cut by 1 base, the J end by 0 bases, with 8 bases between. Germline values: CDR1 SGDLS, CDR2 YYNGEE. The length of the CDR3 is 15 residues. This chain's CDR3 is CASSVQGSSYNEQFF. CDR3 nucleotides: TGTGCCAGCAGCGTACAGGGGAGCTCCTACAATGAGCAGTTCTTC.

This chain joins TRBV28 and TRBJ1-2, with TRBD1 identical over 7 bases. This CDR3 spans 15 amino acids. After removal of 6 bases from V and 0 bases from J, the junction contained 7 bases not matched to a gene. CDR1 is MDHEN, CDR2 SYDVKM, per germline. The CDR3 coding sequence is TGTGCCAGCAGCCTGGACAGGTTAGCTAACTATGGCTACACCTTC. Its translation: CASSLDRLANYGYTF.

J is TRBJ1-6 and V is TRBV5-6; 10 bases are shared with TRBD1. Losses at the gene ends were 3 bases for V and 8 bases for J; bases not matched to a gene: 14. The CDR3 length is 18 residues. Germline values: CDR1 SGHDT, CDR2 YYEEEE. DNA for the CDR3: TGTGCCAGCAGCTCACTGGGACAGGGGCTTTTAGGGGATTCACCCCTCCACTTT. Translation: CASSSLGQGLLGDSPLHF.

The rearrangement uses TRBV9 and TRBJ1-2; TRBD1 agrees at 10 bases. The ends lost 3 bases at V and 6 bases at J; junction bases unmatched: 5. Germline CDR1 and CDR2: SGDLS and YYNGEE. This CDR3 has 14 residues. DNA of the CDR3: TGTGCCAGCAGCGCCCCGGACAGGGGGGATGGCTACACCTTC. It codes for CASSAPDRGDGYTF. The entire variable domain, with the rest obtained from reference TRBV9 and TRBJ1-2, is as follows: DSGVTQTPKHLITATGQRVTLRCSPRSGDLSVYWYQQSLDQGLQFLIQYYNGEERAKGNILERFSAQQFPDLHSELNLSSLELGDSALYFCASSAPDRGDGYTFGSGTRLTVV.

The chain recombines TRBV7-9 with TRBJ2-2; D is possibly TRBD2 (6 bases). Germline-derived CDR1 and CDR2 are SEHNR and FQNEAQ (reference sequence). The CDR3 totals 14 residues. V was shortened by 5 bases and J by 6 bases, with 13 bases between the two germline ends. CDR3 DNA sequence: TGTGCCAGCAGCCCCGGGACTCAACCCGGGGAGCTGTTTTTT. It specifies CASSPGTQPGELFF.

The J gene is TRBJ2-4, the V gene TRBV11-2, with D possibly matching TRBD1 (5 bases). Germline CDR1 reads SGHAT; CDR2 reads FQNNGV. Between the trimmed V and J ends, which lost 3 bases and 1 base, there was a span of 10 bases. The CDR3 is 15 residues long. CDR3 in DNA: TGTGCCAGCAGCTTTGACAGCCTGGCCAAAAACATTCAGTACTTC. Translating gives CASSFDSLAKNIQYF.

CDR3 coding DNA: TGTGCCAGCAGCTTGAGGGATGGCTACACCTTC. Amino acid sequence: CASSLRDGYTF. The J gene is TRBJ1-2, the V gene TRBV7-9; the D is unclear. The CDR3 has 11 residues. Germline CDR1 is SEHNR and CDR2 is FQNEAQ (reference sequence). Trimming removed 3 bases from V and 6 bases from J, with 5 bases in between.

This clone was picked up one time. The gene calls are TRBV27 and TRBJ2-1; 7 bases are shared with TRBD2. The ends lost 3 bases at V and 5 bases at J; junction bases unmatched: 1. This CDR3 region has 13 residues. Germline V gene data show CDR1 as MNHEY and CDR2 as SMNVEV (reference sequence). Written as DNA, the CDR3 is TGTGCCAGCAGTTTTGCGGGAGACAATGAGCAGTTCTTC. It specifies CASSFAGDNEQFF.

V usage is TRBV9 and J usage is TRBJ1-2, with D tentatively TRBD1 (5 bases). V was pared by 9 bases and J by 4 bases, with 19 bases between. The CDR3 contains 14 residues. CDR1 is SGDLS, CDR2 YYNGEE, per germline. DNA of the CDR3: TGTGCCACCTCCGGGGGTCCATCGGGCTATGGCTACACCTTC. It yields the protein CATSGGPSGYGYTF. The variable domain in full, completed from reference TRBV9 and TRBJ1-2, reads DSGVTQTPKHLITATGQRVTLRCSPRSGDLSVYWYQQSLDQGLQFLIQYYNGEERAKGNILERFSAQQFPDLHSELNLSSLELGDSALYFCATSGGPSGYGYTFGSGTRLTVV.

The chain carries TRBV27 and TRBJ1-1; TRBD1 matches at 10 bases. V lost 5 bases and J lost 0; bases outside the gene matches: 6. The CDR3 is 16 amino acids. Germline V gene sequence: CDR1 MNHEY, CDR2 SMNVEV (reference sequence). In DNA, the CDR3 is TGTGCCAGCAGTGGGGACAGGGGACCTATGAACACTGAAGCTTTCTTT. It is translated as CASSGDRGPMNTEAFF.